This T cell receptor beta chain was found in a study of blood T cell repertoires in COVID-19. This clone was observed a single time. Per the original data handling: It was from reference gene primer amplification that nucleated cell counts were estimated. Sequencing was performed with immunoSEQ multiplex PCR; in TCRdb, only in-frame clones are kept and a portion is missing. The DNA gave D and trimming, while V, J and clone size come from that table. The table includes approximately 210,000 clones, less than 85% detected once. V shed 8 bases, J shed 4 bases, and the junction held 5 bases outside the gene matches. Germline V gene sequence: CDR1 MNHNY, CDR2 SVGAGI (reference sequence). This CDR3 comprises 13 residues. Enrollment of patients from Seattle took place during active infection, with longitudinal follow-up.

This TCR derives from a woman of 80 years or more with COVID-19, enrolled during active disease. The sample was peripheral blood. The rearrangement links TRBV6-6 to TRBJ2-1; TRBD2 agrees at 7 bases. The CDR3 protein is CASGTSVYNEQFF. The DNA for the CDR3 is TGTGCCAGCGGAACTAGCGTATACAATGAGCAGTTCTTC.